The 14 T cell receptor beta chains reported below all come from one sample, sequenced in a study of PD-1 blockade in classical Hodgkin lymphoma. Here immunoSEQ multiplex PCR was the method, and the copy in TCRdb shows in-frame clones only, minus some. The data hold roughly 4,000 clones, with 72% observed a single time. Time point given: cycle 4 day 1 (C4D1), after more than five weeks of nivolumab. Each of the patients experienced relapse following autologous stem cell transplantation, and their brentuximab vedotin exposure differed. From thawed PBMCs, magnetic negative selection was used to isolate the CD8+ T cells. The specimen was CD8+ T cells from blood, collected before the fourth cycle of nivolumab. The receptors come from a human donor with classical Hodgkin lymphoma.

The chain is built from TRBV6-5 and TRBJ1-1, with a possible D match to TRBD1 (5 bases). The CDR3 extends over 14 amino acids. V was trimmed by 6 bases and J by 0 bases, leaving 11 bases between them. The germline V gene has CDR1 MNHEY and CDR2 SVGAGI. The CDR3 reads CASSPDSLNTEAFF. DNA for the CDR3: TGTGCCAGCAGCCCCGACAGCCTGAACACTGAAGCTTTCTTT.

This sequence joins TRBV9 and TRBJ2-7; 8 bases fit TRBD2. The trim removed 0 bases at V and 7 bases at J, leaving 6 bases unmatched. Germline CDR1 SGDLS, CDR2 YYNGEE. The CDR3 totals 14 residues. The CDR3 DNA is TGTGCCAGCAGCGTAGACGGGGGGGCCCGAGAGCAGTACTTC. Translating it yields CASSVDGGAREQYF.

This chain links TRBV7-9 with TRBJ2-7; 10 bases are shared with TRBD1. Germline V gives CDR1 SEHNR, CDR2 FQNEAQ (reference sequence). V was pared by 5 bases and J by 4 bases, with 5 bases of the junction left unmatched. This CDR3 is built from 14 residues. DNA for the CDR3: TGTGCCAGCAGCCCCGGGACAGGGGTGTACGAGCAGTACTTC. Its translation is CASSPGTGVYEQYF. Combining the CDR3 with reference TRBV7-9 and TRBJ2-7 gives the whole variable domain DTGVSQNPRHKITKRGQNVTFRCDPISEHNRLYWYRQTLGQGPEFLTYFQNEAQLEKSRLLSDRFSAERPKGSFSTLEIQRTEQGDSAMYLCASSPGTGVYEQYFGPGTRLTVT.

The rearrangement links TRBV6-6 to TRBJ1-1; D is uncertain. The length of the CDR3 is 13 residues. The V end lost 0 bases, the J end lost 4 bases, and 6 bases lay between the germline ends. CDR1 is MNHNY, CDR2 SVGAGI, per germline (reference sequence). The CDR3 sequence: CASSYSGGTEAFF. As DNA, the CDR3 is TGTGCCAGCAGTTACTCCGGCGGCACTGAAGCTTTCTTT.

This clone was seen a few times. V gene TRBV7-9 combines with J gene TRBJ1-2; D gene uncertain. The CDR3 covers 11 residues. Germline lookup yields CDR1 SEHNR and CDR2 FQNEAQ (reference sequence). V lost 5 bases, J lost 4 bases, and 5 bases lay in between. The CDR3 sequence is CASSLSYGYTF. The CDR3 DNA reads as TGTGCCAGCAGCCTCAGCTATGGCTACACCTTC. Looking up the rest from reference TRBV7-9 and TRBJ1-2 gives the full variable domain: DTGVSQNPRHKITKRGQNVTFRCDPISEHNRLYWYRQTLGQGPEFLTYFQNEAQLEKSRLLSDRFSAERPKGSFSTLEIQRTEQGDSAMYLCASSLSYGYTFGSGTRLTVV.

The chain combines TRBV4-3 with TRBJ1-3; no clear D. The germline gives CDR1 LGHNA, CDR2 YSLEER. The V gene lost 1 base and the J gene lost 2 bases, with 12 bases spanning the gap. This CDR3 contains 16 residues. The CDR3 region is CASSQGPARTGNTIYF. The CDR3 coding sequence is TGCGCCAGCAGCCAAGGGCCAGCTCGAACTGGAAACACCATATATTTT.

The chain uses TRBV7-1 and TRBJ2-7, with 9 bases that match TRBD1. TRBV7-1 is marked as an open reading frame, function uncertain. Unmatched junction bases numbered 7, after V lost 3 bases and J lost 1 base. This CDR3 is 16 amino acids long. CDR3 sequence: CASSSRTGQGSYEQYF. CDR3 sequence (DNA): TGTGCCAGCAGCTCGCGTACGGGACAGGGATCCTACGAGCAGTACTTC.

The V call is TRBV7-9, the J call TRBJ2-5; 7 bases are shared with TRBD1. The trim removed 5 bases at V and 4 bases at J, leaving 4 bases unmatched. The CDR3 consists of 13 residues. In germline, CDR1 is SEHNR, CDR2 FQNEAQ (reference sequence). Written as DNA, the CDR3 is TGTGCCAGCAGCCAGACAGGGTCAGAGACCCAGTACTTC. It specifies CASSQTGSETQYF.

The rearrangement joins TRBV7-9 to TRBJ2-3; possible D gene TRBD2, 5 bases. V was cut by 2 bases and J by 11 bases, with 20 bases left in between. Germline assignment: CDR1 SEHNR and CDR2 FQNEAQ (reference sequence). The CDR3 loop spans 15 amino acids. CDR3 nucleotides: TGTGCCAGCAGCTTAACCCCAACGTCTAGCTACGAGCAGTATTTT. Its translation: CASSLTPTSSYEQYF.

The chain uses TRBV29-1 and TRBJ2-7; 11 bases align to TRBD1. The trim removed 0 bases at V and 6 bases at J, leaving 4 bases unmatched. This CDR3 contains 14 residues. Germline-derived CDR1 and CDR2 are SQVTM and ANQGSEA. The CDR3 is CSVEDGGTGGEQYF. CDR3 DNA: TGCAGCGTTGAAGATGGGGGGACAGGGGGCGAGCAGTACTTC.

The rearrangement links TRBV7-9 to TRBJ2-7; the D is unclear. Germline V gives CDR1 SEHNR, CDR2 FQNEAQ (reference sequence). Trimming left V 5 bases short and J 1 base short, with 9 bases between. The CDR3 loop spans 13 amino acids. The CDR3, as DNA: TGTGCCAGCAGCCCACCGGGTTCCTACGAGCAGTACTTC. It specifies CASSPPGSYEQYF.

The CDR3 DNA reads TGTGCCAGCAGCGCCTTCGACAGGGTGGACACTGAAGCTTTCTTT. This gives the protein CASSAFDRVDTEAFF. The chain carries TRBV9 and TRBJ1-1; 7 bases are a match to TRBD1. This CDR3 comprises 15 residues. Germline lookup yields CDR1 SGDLS and CDR2 YYNGEE. Losses at the gene ends were 3 bases for V and 3 bases for J; bases not matched to a gene: 8.

This clone was counted only a few times. This chain uses TRBV11-2 with TRBJ1-1; the match to TRBD1 covers 7 bases. V was clipped by 2 bases and J by 7 bases; unmatched bases: 4. The CDR3 spans 13 residues. Per germline, CDR1 SGHAT and CDR2 FQNNGV. In nucleotides, the CDR3 is TGTGCCAGCAGCTTATGGACAGGTTTTGAAGCTTTCTTT. Translated, it gives CASSLWTGFEAFF.

V gene TRBV7-2 combines with J gene TRBJ2-3; a possible D gene is TRBD2 (5 bases). The V gene's germline CDR1 is SGHTA and CDR2 FQGNSA. The V gene lost 4 bases and the J gene lost 4 bases, with 12 bases spanning the gap. The CDR3 is 14 residues long. The CDR3 DNA sequence: TGTGCCAGCAGCTCGGACTGGAATTCAGATACGCAGTATTTT. Its translation is CASSSDWNSDTQYF. Full variable domain (rest looked up from reference TRBV7-2 and TRBJ2-3): GAGVSQSPSNKVTEKGKDVELRCDPISGHTALYWYRQSLGQGLEFLIYFQGNSAPDKSGLPSDRFSAERTGGSVSTLTIQRTQQEDSAVYLCASSSDWNSDTQYFGPGTRLTVL.